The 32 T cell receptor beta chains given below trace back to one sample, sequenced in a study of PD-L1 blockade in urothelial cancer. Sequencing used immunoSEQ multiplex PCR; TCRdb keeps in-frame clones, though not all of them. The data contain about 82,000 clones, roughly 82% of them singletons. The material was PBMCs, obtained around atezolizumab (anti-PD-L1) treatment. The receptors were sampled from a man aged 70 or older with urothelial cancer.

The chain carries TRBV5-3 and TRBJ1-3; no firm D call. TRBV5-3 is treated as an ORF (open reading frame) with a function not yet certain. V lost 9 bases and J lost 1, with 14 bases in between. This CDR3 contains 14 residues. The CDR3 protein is CATIRRGSGNTIYF. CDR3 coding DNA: TGTGCCACGATACGACGGGGTTCTGGAAACACCATATATTTT.

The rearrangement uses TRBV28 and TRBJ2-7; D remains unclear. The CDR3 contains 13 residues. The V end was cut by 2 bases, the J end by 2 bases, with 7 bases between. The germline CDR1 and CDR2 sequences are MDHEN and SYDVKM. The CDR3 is CASSLPIPYEQYF. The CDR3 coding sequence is TGTGCCAGCAGTTTACCCATCCCCTACGAGCAGTACTTC.

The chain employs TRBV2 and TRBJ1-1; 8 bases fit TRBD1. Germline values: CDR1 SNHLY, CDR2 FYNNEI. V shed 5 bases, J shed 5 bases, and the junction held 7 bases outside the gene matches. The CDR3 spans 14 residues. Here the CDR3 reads CASSPDRGDTEAFF. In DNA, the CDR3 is TGTGCCAGCAGTCCCGACAGGGGTGATACTGAAGCTTTCTTT.

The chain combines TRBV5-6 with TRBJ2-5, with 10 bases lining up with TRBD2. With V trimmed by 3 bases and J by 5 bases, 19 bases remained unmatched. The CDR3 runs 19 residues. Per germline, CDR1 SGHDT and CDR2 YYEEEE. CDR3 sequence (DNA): TGTGCCAGCAGCTATAAAGGCCCCCGGGTAGCGGGGGGCATGGAGACCCAGTACTTC. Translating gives CASSYKGPRVAGGMETQYF.

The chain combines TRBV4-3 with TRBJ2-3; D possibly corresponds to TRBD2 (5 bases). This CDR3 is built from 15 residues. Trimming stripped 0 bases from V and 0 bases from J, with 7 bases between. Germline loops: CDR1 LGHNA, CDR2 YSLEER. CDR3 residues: CASSQEEVSTDTQYF. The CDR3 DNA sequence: TGCGCCAGCAGCCAAGAGGAGGTTAGCACAGATACGCAGTATTTT.

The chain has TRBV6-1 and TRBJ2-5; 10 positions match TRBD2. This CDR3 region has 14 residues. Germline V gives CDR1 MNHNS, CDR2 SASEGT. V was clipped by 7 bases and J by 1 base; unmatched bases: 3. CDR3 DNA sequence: TGTGCCAGCATACTAGCGGGGTTCCAAGAGACCCAGTACTTC. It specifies CASILAGFQETQYF.

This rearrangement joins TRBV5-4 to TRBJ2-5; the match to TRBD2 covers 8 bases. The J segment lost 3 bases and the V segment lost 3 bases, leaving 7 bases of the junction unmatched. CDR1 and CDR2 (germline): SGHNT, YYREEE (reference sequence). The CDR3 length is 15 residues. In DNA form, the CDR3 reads TGTGCCAGCAGCTCGGACGGGGGGGCCGAAGAGACCCAGTACTTC. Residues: CASSSDGGAEETQYF.

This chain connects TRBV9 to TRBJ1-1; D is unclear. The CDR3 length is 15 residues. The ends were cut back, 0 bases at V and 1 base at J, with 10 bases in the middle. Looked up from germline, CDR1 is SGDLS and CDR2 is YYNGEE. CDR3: CASSVGGMENTEAFF. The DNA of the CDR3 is TGTGCCAGCAGCGTAGGAGGGATGGAGAACACTGAAGCTTTCTTT.

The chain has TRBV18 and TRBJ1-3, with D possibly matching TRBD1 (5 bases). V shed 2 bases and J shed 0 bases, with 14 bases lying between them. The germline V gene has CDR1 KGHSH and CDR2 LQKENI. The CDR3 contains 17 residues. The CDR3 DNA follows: TGTGCCAGCTCACCATCTGGGGCCGCGAGCTCTGGAAACACCATATATTTT. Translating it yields CASSPSGAASSGNTIYF.

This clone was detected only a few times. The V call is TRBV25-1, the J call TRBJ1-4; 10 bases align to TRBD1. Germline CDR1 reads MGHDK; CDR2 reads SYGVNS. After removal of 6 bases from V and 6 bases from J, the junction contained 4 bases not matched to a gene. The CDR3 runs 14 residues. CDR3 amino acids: CASSPGTGDEKLFF. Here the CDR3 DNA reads TGTGCCAGCAGCCCCGGGACAGGGGATGAAAAACTGTTTTTT.

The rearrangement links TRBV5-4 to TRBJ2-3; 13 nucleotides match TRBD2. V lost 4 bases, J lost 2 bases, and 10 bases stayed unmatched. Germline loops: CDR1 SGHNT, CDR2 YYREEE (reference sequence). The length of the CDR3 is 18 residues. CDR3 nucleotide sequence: TGTGCCAGCAGCCCGGGACTAGCGGGATCCAGAAACACAGATACGCAGTATTTT. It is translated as CASSPGLAGSRNTDTQYF.

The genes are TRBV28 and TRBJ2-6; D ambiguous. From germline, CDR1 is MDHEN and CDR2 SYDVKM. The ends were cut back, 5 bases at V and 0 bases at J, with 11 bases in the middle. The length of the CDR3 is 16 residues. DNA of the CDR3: TGTGCCAGCAGTCCAAATCGACTCTCTGGGGCCAACGTCCTGACTTTC. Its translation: CASSPNRLSGANVLTF.

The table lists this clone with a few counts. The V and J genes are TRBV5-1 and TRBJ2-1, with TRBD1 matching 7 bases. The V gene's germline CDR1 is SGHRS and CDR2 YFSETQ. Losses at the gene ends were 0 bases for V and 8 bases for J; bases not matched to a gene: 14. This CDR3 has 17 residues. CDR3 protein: CASSLAPPADRVHEQFF. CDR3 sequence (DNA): TGCGCCAGCAGCTTGGCACCGCCTGCCGACAGGGTCCATGAGCAGTTCTTC.

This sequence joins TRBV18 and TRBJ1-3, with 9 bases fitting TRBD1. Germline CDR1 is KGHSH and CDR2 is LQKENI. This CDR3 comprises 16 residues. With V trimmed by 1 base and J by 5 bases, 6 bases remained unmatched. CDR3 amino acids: CASSPLGTGSRNTIYF. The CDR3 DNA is TGTGCCAGCTCACCACTCGGGACAGGGAGCCGAAACACCATATATTTT.

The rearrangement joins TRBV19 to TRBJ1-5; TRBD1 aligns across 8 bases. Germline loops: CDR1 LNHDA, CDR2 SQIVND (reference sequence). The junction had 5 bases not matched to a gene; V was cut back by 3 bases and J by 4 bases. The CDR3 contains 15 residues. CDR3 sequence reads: CASSIQTGGNQPQHF. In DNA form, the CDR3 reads TGTGCCAGTAGTATCCAAACAGGGGGTAATCAGCCCCAGCATTTT.

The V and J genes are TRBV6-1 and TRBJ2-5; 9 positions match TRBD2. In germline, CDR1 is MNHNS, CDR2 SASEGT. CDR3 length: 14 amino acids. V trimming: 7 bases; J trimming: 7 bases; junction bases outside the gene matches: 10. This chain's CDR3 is CASNPHGTSMTQYF. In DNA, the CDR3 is TGTGCCAGCAACCCCCATGGGACTAGCATGACCCAGTACTTC.

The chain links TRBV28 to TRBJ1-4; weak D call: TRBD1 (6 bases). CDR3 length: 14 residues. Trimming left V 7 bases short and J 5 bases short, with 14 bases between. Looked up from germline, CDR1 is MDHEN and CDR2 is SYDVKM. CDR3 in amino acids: CASILQGSNEKLFF. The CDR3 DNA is TGTGCCAGCATACTACAGGGTTCCAATGAAAAACTGTTTTTT.

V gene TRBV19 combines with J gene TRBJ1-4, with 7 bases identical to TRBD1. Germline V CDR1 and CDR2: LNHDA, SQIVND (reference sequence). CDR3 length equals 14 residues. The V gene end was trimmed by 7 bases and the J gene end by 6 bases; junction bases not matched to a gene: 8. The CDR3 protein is CASTFDRADEKLFF. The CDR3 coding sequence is TGTGCCAGTACCTTTGACAGGGCGGATGAAAAACTGTTTTTT.

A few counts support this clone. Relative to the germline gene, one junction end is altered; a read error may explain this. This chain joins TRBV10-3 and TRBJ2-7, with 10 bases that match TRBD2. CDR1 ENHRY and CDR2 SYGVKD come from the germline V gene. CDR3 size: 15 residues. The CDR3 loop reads CASSYSVGLANEQYF. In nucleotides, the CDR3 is TGTGCCAGCAGTTACTCGGTGGGACTAGCGAACGAGCAGTACTTC.

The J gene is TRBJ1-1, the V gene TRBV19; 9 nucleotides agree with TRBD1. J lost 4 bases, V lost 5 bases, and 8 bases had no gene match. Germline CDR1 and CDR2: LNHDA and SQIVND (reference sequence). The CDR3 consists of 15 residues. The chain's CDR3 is CASSFSSQGATEAFF. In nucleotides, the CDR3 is TGTGCCAGTAGTTTCTCATCACAGGGGGCCACTGAAGCTTTCTTT. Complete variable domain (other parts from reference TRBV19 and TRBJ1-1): DGGITQSPKYLFRKEGQNVTLSCEQNLNHDAMYWYRQDPGQGLRLIYYSQIVNDFQKGDIAEGYSVSREKKESFPLTVTSAQKNPTAFYLCASSFSSQGATEAFFGQGTRLTVV.

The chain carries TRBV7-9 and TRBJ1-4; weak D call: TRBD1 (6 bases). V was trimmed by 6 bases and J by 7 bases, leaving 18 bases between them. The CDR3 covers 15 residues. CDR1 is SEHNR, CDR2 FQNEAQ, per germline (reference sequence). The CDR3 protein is CASSLVGGRGEKLFF. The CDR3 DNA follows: TGTGCCAGCAGTTTGGTAGGGGGAAGAGGTGAAAAACTGTTTTTT.

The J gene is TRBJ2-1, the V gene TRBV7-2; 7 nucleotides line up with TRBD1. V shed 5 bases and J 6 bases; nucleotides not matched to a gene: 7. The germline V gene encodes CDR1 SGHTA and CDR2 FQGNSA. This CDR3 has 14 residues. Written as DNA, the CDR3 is TGTGCCAGCAGCCTAAACCGGGACAGCAATGAGCAGTTCTTC. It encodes CASSLNRDSNEQFF.

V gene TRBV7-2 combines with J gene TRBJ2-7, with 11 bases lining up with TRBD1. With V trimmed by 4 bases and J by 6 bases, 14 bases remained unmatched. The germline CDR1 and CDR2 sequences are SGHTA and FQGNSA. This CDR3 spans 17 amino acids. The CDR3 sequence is CASSSPPGQGVLGEQYF. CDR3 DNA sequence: TGTGCCAGCAGCTCACCACCGGGACAGGGGGTTTTGGGCGAGCAGTACTTC.

CDR3 sequence: CASSLVLQGIGETQYF. As DNA, the CDR3 is TGTGCCAGCAGCTTAGTTTTACAGGGTATAGGGGAGACCCAGTACTTC. The chain joins TRBV11-2 to TRBJ2-5; TRBD1 might be the D (6 bases). CDR3 size: 16 residues. Trimming took off 1 base at V and 5 bases at J, with 17 bases between the two ends. Germline V CDR1 and CDR2: SGHAT, FQNNGV. Together with reference TRBV11-2 and TRBJ2-5, the CDR3 gives the full variable domain: EAGVAQSPRYKIIEKRQSVAFWCNPISGHATLYWYQQILGQGPKLLIQFQNNGVVDDSQLPKDRFSAERLKGVDSTLKIQPAKLEDSAVYLCASSLVLQGIGETQYFGPGTRLLVL.

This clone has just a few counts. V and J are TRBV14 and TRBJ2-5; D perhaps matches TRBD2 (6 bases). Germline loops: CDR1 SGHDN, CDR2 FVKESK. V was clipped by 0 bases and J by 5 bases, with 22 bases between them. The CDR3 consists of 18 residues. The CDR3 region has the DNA TGTGCCAGCAGCCAAGATTACATACGACTAGGTCGTGGGGAGACCCAGTACTTC. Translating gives CASSQDYIRLGRGETQYF.

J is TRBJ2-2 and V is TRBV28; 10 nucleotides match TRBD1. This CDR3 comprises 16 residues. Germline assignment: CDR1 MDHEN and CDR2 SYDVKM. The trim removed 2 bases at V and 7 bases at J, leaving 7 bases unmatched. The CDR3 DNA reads TGTGCCAGCAGTTTAACGGGACAGGGGAAAGTCGGGGAGCTGTTTTTT. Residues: CASSLTGQGKVGELFF.

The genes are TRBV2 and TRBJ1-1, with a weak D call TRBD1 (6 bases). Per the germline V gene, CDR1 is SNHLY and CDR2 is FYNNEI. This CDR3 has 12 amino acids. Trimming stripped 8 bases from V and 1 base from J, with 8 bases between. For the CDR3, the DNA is TGTGCCAGCCTGGACAGGAACACTGAAGCTTTCTTT. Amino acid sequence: CASLDRNTEAFF.

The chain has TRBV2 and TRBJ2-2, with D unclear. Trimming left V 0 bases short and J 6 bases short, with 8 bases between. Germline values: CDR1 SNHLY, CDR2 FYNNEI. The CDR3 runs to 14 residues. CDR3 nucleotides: TGTGCCAGCAGTGAAGCGCTTCGAGCCGGGGAGCTGTTTTTT. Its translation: CASSEALRAGELFF. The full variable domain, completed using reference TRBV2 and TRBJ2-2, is EPEVTQTPSHQVTQMGQEVILRCVPISNHLYFYWYRQILGQKVEFLVSFYNNEISEKSEIFDDQFSVERPDGSNFTLKIRSTKLEDSAMYFCASSEALRAGELFFGEGSRLTVL.

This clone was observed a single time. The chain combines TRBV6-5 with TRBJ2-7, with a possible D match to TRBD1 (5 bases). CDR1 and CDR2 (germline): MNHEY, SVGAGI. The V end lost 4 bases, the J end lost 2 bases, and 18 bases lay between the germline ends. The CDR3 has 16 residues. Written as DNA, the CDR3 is TGTGCCAGCAGTTTAAATATGGGGCCTGGAACCTACGAGCAGTACTTC. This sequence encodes CASSLNMGPGTYEQYF.

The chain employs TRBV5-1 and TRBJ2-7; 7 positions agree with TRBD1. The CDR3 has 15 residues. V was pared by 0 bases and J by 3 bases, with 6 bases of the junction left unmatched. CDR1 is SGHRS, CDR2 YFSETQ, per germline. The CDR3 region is CASSLDGQDLYEQYF. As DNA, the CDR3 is TGCGCCAGCAGCTTGGACGGACAGGATCTCTACGAGCAGTACTTC.

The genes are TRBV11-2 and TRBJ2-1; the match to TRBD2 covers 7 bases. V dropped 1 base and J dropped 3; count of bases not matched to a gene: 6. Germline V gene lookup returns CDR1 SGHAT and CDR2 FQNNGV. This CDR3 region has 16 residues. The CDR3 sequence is CASSLADSGGYNEQFF. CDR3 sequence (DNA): TGTGCCAGCAGCTTAGCGGACTCGGGGGGCTACAATGAGCAGTTCTTC.

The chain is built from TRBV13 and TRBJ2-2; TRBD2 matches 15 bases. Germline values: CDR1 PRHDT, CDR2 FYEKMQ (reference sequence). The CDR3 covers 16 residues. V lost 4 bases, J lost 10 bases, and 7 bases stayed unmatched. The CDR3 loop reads CASSSGLAGGPSELFF. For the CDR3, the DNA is TGTGCCAGCAGCTCCGGACTAGCGGGAGGGCCCTCGGAGCTGTTTTTT.